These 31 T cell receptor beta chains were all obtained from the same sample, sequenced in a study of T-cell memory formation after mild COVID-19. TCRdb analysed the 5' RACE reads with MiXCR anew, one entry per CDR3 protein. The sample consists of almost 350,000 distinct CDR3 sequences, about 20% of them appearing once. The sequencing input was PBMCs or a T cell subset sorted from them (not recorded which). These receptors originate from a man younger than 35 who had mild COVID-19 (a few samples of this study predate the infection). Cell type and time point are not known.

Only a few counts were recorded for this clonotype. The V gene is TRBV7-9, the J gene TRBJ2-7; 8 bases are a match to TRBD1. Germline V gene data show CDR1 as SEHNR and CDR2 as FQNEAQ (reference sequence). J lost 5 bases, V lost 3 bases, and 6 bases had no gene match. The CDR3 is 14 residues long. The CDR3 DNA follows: TGTGCCAGCAGCTTCGACAGGGGATACCACGAGCAGTACTTC. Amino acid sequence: CASSFDRGYHEQYF.

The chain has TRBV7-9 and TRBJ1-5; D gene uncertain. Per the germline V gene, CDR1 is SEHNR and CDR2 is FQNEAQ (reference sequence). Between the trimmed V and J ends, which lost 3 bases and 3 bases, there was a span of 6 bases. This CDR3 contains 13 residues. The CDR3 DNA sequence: TGTGCCAGCAGCTTTGGGGACAATCAGCCCCAGCATTTT. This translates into CASSFGDNQPQHF.

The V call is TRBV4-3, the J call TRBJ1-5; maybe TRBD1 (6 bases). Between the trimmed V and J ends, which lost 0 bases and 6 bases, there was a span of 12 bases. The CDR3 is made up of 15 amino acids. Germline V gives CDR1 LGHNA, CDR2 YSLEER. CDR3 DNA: TGCGCCAGCAGCCAAGAACCGGGACAAGGTCAGCCCCAGCATTTT. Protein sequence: CASSQEPGQGQPQHF.

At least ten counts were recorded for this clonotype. The CDR3 sequence: CSASEGRDTGELFF. CDR3 bases: TGCAGTGCTAGTGAGGGACGGGACACCGGGGAGCTGTTTTTT. The V call is TRBV20-1, the J call TRBJ2-2; D tentatively fits TRBD1 or TRBD2 (5 bases each). CDR3 length: 14 amino acids. The germline CDR1 and CDR2 sequences are DFQATT and SNEGSKA (reference sequence). The V and J ends lost 3 bases and 3 bases respectively, with 11 bases between them.

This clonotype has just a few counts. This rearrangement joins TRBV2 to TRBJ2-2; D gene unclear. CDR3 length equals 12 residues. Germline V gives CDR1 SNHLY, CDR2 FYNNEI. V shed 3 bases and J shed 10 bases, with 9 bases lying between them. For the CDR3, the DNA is TGTGCCAGCAGTGATGACTCCTCGGAGCTGTTTTTT. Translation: CASSDDSSELFF.

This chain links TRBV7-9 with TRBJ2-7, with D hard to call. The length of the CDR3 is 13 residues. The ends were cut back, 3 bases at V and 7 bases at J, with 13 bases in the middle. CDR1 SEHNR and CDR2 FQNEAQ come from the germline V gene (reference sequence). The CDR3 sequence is CASSFQAEGEQYF. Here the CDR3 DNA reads TGTGCCAGCAGCTTTCAGGCAGAAGGGGAGCAGTACTTC.

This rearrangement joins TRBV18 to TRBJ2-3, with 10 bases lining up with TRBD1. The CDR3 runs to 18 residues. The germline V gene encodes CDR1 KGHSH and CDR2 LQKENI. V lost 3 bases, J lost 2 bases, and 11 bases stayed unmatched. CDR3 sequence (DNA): TGTGCCAGCTCACCTTTACCAATGGACAGGGGGGTCACAGATACGCAGTATTTT. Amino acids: CASSPLPMDRGVTDTQYF.

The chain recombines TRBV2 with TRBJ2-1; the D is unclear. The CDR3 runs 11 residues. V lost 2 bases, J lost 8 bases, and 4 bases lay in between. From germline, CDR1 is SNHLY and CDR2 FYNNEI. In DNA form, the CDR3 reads TGTGCCAGCAGTGAAAACTATGAGCAGTTCTTC. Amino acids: CASSENYEQFF.

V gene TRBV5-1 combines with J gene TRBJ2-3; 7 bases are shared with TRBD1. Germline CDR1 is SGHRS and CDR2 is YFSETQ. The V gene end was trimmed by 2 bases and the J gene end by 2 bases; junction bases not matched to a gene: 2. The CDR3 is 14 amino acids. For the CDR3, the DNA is TGCGCCAGCAGCTTCGACAGGGCCACAGATACGCAGTATTTT. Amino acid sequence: CASSFDRATDTQYF.

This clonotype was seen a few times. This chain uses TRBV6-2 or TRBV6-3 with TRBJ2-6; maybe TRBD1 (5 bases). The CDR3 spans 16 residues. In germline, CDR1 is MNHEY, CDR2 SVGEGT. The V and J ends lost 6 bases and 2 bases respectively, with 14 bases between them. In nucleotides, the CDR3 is TGTGCCAGCAGCGGCATCCAGGGTACTGGGGCCAACGTCCTGACTTTC. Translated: CASSGIQGTGANVLTF.

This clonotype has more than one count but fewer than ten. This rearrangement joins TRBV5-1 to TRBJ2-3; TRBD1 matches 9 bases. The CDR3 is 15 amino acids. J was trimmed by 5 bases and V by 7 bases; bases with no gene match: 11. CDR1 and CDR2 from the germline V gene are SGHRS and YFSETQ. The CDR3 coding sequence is TGCGCCAGCGGGGGCCGGGACAGGGTGAAAGATACGCAGTATTTT. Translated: CASGGRDRVKDTQYF.

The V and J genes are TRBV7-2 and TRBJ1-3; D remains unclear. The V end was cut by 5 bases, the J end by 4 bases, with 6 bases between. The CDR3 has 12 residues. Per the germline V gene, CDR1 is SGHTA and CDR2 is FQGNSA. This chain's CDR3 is CASSPQGNTIYF. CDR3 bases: TGTGCCAGCAGCCCCCAGGGAAACACCATATATTTT.

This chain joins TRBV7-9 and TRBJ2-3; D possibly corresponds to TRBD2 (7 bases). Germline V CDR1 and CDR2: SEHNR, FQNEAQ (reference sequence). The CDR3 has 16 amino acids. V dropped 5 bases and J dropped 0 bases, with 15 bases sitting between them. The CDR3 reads CASSPTGGRSTDTQYF. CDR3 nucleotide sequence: TGTGCCAGCAGCCCAACGGGGGGCAGAAGCACAGATACGCAGTATTTT.

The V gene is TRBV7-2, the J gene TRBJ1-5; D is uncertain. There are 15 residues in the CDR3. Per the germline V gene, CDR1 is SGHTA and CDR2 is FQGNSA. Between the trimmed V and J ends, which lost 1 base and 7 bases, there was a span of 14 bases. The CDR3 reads CASSLVLGLGQPQHF. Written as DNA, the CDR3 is TGTGCCAGCAGCTTAGTTCTGGGGTTGGGGCAGCCCCAGCATTTT.

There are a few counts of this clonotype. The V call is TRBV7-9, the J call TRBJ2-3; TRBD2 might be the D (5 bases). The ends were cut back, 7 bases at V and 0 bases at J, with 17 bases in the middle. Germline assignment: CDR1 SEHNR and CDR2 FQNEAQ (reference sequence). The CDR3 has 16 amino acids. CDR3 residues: CASTSPDFTSTDTQYF. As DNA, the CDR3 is TGTGCCAGCACCTCCCCGGACTTTACTAGCACAGATACGCAGTATTTT.

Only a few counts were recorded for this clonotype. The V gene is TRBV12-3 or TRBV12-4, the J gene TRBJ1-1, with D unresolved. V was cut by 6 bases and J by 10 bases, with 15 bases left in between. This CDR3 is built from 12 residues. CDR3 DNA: TGTGCCAGCAGATCGGACGCCGCTGCAGCTTTCTTT. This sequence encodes CASRSDAAAAFF.

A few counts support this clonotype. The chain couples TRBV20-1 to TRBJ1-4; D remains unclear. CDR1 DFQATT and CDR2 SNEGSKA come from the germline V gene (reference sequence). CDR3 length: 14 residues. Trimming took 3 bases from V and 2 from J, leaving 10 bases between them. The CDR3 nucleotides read TGCAGTGCTAGGGGCGTACAGACTAATGAAAAACTGTTTTTT. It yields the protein CSARGVQTNEKLFF.

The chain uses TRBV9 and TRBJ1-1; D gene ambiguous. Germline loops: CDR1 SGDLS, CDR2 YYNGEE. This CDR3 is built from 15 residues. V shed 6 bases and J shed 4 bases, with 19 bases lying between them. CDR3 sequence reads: CASNLRGLPGTEAFF. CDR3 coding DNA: TGTGCCAGCAACCTTAGAGGGCTTCCTGGCACTGAAGCTTTCTTT.

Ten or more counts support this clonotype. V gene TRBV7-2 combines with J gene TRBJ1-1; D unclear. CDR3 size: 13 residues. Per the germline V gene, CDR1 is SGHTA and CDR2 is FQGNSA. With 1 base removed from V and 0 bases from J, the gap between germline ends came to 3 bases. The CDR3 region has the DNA TGTGCCAGCAGCTTAGATATGAACACTGAAGCTTTCTTT. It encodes CASSLDMNTEAFF.

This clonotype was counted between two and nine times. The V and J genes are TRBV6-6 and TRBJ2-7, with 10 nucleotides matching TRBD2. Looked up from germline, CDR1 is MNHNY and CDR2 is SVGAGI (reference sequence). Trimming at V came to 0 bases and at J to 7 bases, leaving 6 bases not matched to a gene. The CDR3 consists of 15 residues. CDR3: CASSYSSGGAEEQYF. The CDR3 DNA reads TGTGCCAGCAGTTACTCAAGCGGGGGGGCGGAGGAGCAGTACTTC.

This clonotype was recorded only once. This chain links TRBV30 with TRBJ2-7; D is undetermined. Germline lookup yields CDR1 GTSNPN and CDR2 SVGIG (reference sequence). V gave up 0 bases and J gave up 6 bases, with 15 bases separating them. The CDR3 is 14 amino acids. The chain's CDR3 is CAWSVGSGPREQYF. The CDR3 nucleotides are TGTGCCTGGAGTGTAGGGTCCGGGCCCCGCGAGCAGTACTTC.

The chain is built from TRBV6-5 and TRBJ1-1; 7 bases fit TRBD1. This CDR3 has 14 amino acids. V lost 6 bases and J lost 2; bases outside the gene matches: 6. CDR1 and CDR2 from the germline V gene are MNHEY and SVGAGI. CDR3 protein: CASRRQGINTEAFF. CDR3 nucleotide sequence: TGTGCCAGCAGGAGACAGGGAATTAACACTGAAGCTTTCTTT.

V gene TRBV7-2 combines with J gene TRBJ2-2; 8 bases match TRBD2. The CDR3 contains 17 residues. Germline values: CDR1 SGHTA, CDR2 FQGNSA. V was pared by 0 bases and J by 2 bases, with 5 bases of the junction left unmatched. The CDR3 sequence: CASSLAVTSANTGELFF. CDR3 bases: TGTGCCAGCAGCTTAGCGGTGACTAGCGCTAACACCGGGGAGCTGTTTTTT. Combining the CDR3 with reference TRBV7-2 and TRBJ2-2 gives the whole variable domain GAGVSQSPSNKVTEKGKDVELRCDPISGHTALYWYRQSLGQGLEFLIYFQGNSAPDKSGLPSDRFSAERTGGSVSTLTIQRTQQEDSAVYLCASSLAVTSANTGELFFGEGSRLTVL.

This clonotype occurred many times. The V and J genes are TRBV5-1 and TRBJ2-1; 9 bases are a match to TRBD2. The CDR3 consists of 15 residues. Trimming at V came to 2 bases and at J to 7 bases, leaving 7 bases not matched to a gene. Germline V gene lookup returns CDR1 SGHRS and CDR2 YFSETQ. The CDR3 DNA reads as TGCGCCAGCAGCTTAGGACTAGCGAGTTGGAATGAGCAGTTCTTC. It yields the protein CASSLGLASWNEQFF.

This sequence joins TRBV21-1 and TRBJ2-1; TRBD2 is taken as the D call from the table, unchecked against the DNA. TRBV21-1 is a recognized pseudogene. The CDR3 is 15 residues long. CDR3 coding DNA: TGTGCCAGCAGCAAAACGCCTGAGGGATCCAATGAGCAGTTCTTC. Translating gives CASSKTPEGSNEQFF.

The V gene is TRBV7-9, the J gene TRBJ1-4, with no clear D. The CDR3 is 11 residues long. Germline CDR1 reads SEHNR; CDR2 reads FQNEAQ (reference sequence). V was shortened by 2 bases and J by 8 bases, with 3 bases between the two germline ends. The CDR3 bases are TGTGCCAGCAGCTTAAAAGAAAAACTGTTTTTT. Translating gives CASSLKEKLFF.

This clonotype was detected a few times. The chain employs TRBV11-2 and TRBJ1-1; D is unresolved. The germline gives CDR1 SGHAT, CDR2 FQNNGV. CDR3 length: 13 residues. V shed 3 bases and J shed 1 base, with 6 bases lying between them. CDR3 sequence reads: CASSFYRNTEAFF. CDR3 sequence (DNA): TGTGCCAGCAGCTTTTACCGGAACACTGAAGCTTTCTTT.

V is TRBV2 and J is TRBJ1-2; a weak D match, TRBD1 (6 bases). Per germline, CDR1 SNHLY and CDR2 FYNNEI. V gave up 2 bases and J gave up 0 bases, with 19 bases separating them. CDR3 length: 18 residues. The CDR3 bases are TGTGCCAGCAGTGAAAAAGACAGGAGGGGTCCTGCTAACTATGGCTACACCTTC. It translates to CASSEKDRRGPANYGYTF.

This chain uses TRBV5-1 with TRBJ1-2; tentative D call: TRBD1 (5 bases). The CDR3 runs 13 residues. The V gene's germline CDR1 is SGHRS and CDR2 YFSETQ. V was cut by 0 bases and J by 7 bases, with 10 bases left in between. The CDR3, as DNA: TGCGCCAGCAGCTTGGCCGGGACCCCTGGCTACACCTTC. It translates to CASSLAGTPGYTF.

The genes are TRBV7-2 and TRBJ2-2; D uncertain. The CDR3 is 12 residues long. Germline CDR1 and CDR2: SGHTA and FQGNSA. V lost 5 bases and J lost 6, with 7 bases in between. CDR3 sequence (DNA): TGTGCCAGCAGCCGAGTTGCCGGGGAGCTGTTTTTT. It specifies CASSRVAGELFF.

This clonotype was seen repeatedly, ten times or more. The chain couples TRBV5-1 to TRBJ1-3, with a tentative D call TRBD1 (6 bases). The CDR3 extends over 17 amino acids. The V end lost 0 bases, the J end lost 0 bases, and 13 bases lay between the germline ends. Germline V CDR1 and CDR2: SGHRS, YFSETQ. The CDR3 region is CASSLDTGIGSGNTIYF. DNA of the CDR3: TGCGCCAGCAGCTTGGATACAGGGATTGGCTCTGGAAACACCATATATTTT.